This T cell receptor beta chain was sequenced in a study of blood T cell repertoires in COVID-19. Overall study: There were acute and convalescent COVID-19 samples, and they came from the United States, Italy and Spain. T cells, B-cell-depleted T cells, or PBMCs provided the cDNA or gDNA that served as material.

Authors' processing steps: Amplification from reference gene primers served as the basis for estimated nucleated cell counts. Sequencing used immunoSEQ multiplex PCR; TCRdb keeps in-frame clones, though not all of them. V, J and clone size were drawn from that table, and D and trimming were deduced from the DNA. The sample lists around 120,000 clones, 85% to 90% occurring once. Germline lookup yields CDR1 MNHNS and CDR2 SASEGT. J was trimmed by 7 bases and V by 3 bases; bases with no gene match: 2. The CDR3 loop spans 14 amino acids. The sample consisted of peripheral blood. This sequence was found in a man aged 70 or older who had recovered from COVID-19. The chain is built from TRBV6-1 and TRBJ1-6; TRBD1 agrees at 8 bases. The CDR3: CASSDGQGNSPLHF. In DNA form, the CDR3 reads TGTGCCAGCAGTGACGGACAGGGAAATTCACCCCTCCACTTT.